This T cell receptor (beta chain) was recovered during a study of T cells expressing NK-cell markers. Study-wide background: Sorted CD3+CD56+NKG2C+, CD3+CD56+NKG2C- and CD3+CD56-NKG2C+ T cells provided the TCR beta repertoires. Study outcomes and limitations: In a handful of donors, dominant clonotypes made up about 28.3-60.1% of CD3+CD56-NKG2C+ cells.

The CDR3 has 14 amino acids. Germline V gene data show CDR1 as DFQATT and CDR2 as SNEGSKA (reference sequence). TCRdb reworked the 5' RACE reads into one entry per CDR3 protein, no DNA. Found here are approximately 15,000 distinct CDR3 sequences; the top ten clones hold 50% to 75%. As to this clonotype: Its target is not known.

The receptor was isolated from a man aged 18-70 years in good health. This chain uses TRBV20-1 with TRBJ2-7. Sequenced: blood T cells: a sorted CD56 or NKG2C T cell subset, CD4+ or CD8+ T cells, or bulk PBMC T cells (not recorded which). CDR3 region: CSARGRAYSYEQYF.